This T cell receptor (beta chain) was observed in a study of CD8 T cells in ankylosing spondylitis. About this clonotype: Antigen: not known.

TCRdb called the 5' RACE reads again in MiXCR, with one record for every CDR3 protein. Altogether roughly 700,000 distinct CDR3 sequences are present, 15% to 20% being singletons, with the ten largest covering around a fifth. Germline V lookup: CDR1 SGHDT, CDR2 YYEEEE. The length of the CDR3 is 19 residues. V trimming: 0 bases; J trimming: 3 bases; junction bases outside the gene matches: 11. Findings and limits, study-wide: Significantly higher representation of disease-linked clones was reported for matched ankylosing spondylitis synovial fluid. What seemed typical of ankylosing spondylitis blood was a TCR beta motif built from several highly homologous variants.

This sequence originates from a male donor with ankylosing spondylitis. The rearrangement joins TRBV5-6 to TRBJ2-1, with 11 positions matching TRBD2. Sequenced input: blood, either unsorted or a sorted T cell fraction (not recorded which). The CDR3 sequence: CASSLALPLAGVYYNEQFF. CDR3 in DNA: TGTGCCAGCAGCTTGGCCCTTCCACTAGCGGGGGTATACTACAATGAGCAGTTCTTC.